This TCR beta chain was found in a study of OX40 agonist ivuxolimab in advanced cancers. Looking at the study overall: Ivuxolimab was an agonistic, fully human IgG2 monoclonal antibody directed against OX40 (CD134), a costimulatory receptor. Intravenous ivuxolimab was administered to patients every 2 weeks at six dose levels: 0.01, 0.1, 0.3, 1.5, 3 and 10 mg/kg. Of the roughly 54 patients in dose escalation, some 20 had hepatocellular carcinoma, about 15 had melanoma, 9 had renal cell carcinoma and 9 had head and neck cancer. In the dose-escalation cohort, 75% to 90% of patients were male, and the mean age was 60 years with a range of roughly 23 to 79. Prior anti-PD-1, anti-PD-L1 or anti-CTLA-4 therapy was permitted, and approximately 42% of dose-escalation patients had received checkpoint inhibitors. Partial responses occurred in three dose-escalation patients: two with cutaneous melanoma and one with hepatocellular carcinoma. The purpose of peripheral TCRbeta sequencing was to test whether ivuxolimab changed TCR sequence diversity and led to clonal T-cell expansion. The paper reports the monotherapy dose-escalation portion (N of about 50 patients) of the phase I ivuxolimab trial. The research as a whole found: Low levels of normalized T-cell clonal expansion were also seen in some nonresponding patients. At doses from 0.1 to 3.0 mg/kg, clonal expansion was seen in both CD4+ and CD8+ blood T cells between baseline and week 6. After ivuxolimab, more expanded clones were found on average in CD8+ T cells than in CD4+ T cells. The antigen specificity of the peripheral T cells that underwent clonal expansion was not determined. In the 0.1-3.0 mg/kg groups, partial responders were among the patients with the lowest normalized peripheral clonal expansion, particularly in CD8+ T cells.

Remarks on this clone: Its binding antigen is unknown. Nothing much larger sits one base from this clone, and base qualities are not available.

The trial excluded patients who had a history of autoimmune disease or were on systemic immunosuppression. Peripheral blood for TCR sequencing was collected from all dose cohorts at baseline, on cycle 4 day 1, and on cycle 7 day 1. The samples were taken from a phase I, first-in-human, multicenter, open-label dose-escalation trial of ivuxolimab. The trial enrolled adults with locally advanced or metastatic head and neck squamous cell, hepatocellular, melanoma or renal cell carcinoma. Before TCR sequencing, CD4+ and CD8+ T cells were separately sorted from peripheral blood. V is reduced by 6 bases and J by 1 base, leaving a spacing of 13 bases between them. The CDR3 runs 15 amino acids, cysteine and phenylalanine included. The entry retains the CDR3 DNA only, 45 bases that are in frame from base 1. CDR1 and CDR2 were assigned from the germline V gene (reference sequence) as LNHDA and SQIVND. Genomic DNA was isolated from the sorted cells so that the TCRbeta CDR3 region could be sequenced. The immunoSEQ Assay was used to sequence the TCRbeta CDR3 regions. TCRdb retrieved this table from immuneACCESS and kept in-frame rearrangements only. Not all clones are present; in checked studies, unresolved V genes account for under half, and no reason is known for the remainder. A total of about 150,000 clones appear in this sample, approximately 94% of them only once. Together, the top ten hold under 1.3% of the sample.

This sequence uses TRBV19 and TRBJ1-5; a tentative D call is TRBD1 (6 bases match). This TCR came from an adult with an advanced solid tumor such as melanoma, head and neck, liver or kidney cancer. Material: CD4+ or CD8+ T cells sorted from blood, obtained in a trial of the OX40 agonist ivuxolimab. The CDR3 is CASREGGLSNQPQHF. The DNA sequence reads TGTGCCAGTAGGGAGGGGGGGCTGAGCAATCAGCCCCAGCATTTT.